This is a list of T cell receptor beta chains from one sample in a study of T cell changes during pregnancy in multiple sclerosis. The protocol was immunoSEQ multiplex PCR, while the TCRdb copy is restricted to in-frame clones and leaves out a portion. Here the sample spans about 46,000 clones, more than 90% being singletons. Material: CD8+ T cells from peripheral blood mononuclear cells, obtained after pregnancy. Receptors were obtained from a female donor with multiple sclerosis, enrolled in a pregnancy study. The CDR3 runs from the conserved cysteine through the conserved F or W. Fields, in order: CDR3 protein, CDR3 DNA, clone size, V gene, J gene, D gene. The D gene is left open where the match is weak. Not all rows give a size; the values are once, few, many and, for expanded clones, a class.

CDR3 protein: CASGGTVSYEQYF; CDR3 DNA: TGTGCCAGCGGGGGGACAGTGAGCTACGAGCAGTACTTC; clone size: .; V gene: TRBV11-1; J gene: TRBJ2-7; D gene: .
CDR3 protein: CASSQDPNSGASYEQYF; CDR3 DNA: TGTGCCAGCAGCCAAGATCCGAATAGCGGAGCGTCCTACGAGCAGTACTTC; clone size: .; V gene: TRBV4-2; J gene: TRBJ2-7; D gene: .
CDR3 protein: CASSRLWREGTGELFF; CDR3 DNA: TGTGCCAGCAGCAGATTGTGGCGGGAGGGCACCGGGGAGCTGTTTTTT; clone size: .; V gene: TRBV21-1; J gene: TRBJ2-2; D gene: .
CDR3 protein: CASRARGGGFSGANVLTF; CDR3 DNA: TGTGCCAGCAGAGCTAGGGGGGGCGGTTTCTCTGGGGCCAACGTCCTGACTTTC; clone size: .; V gene: TRBV13; J gene: TRBJ2-6; D gene: .
CDR3 protein: CASSQDGGIEQFF; CDR3 DNA: TGTGCCAGCAGCCAAGATGGGGGCATTGAGCAGTTCTTC; clone size: .; V gene: TRBV4-2; J gene: TRBJ2-1; D gene: .
CDR3 protein: CASSSIAGPYNEQFF; CDR3 DNA: TGTGCCAGCAGTTCCATAGCGGGACCGTACAATGAGCAGTTCTTC; clone size: .; V gene: TRBV27; J gene: TRBJ2-1; D gene: TRBD2
CDR3 protein: CASSETLGSAGELFF; CDR3 DNA: TGTGCCAGCAGCGAAACTCTCGGGTCCGCCGGGGAGCTGTTTTTT; clone size: few; V gene: TRBV7-3; J gene: TRBJ2-2; D gene: .
CDR3 protein: CASTTGTFDEKLFF; CDR3 DNA: TGTGCCAGCACCACCGGGACATTCGATGAAAAACTGTTTTTT; clone size: .; V gene: TRBV6-5; J gene: TRBJ1-4; D gene: .
CDR3 protein: CATYGNSFYEQYF; CDR3 DNA: TGTGCCACCTACGGGAACAGTTTCTACGAGCAGTACTTC; clone size: once; V gene: TRBV2; J gene: TRBJ2-7; D gene: .
CDR3 protein: CASSEGTSGTDEQFF; CDR3 DNA: TGTGCCAGCAGTGAGGGGACTAGCGGGACGGATGAGCAGTTCTTC; clone size: .; V gene: TRBV6-1; J gene: TRBJ2-1; D gene: TRBD2
CDR3 protein: CASSVGGGAAGELFF; CDR3 DNA: TGTGCCAGCAGCGTAGGGGGAGGGGCGGCCGGGGAGCTGTTTTTT; clone size: .; V gene: TRBV9; J gene: TRBJ2-2; D gene: TRBD2
CDR3 protein: CASSIGTAYGYTF; CDR3 DNA: TGTGCCAGTAGTATCGGGACAGCATATGGCTACACCTTC; clone size: .; V gene: TRBV19; J gene: TRBJ1-2; D gene: TRBD1
CDR3 protein: CASQNRGDNEQFF; CDR3 DNA: TGTGCCAGCCAAAACAGGGGAGACAATGAGCAGTTCTTC; clone size: .; V gene: TRBV2; J gene: TRBJ2-1; D gene: TRBD1
CDR3 protein: CASRNVPESSYNEQFF; CDR3 DNA: TGTGCCAGCAGAAACGTACCCGAGAGCTCCTACAATGAGCAGTTCTTC; clone size: .; V gene: TRBV7-2; J gene: TRBJ2-1; D gene: .
CDR3 protein: CASSWTSGGRDTQYF; CDR3 DNA: TGCGCCAGCAGCTGGACTAGCGGGGGCCGAGATACGCAGTATTTT; clone size: .; V gene: TRBV5-1; J gene: TRBJ2-3; D gene: TRBD2
CDR3 protein: CASSSLKTGGPRESNQPQHF; CDR3 DNA: TGCGCCAGCAGCTCCCTGAAGACAGGGGGCCCCCGGGAAAGCAATCAGCCCCAGCATTTT; clone size: .; V gene: TRBV5-1; J gene: TRBJ1-5; D gene: TRBD1
CDR3 protein: CASSFGTGEGYEQFF; CDR3 DNA: TGTGCCAGTAGTTTCGGGACAGGGGAAGGTTATGAGCAGTTCTTC; clone size: .; V gene: TRBV19; J gene: TRBJ2-1; D gene: TRBD1
CDR3 protein: CASGFLVNTNTGELFF; CDR3 DNA: TGTGCTAGTGGTTTTCTCGTAAATACGAACACCGGGGAGCTGTTTTTT; clone size: .; V gene: TRBV12-5; J gene: TRBJ2-2; D gene: .
CDR3 protein: CASSPNSGTGDEAFF; CDR3 DNA: TGTGCCAGCAGTCCCAATTCCGGGACAGGGGACGAAGCTTTCTTT; clone size: .; V gene: TRBV6-5; J gene: TRBJ1-1; D gene: TRBD1
CDR3 protein: CASSIGSTPSYEQYF; CDR3 DNA: TGTGCCAGTAGTATCGGGTCCACGCCCTCCTACGAGCAGTACTTC; clone size: few; V gene: TRBV19; J gene: TRBJ2-7; D gene: .
CDR3 protein: CASSELGRYEQYF; CDR3 DNA: TGTGCCAGCAGTGAACTGGGCCGCTACGAGCAGTACTTC; clone size: .; V gene: TRBV6-1; J gene: TRBJ2-7; D gene: .
CDR3 protein: CASRNRGITEKLFF; CDR3 DNA: TGTGCCAGTAGGAACAGGGGTATTACTGAAAAACTGTTTTTT; clone size: .; V gene: TRBV19; J gene: TRBJ1-4; D gene: TRBD1
CDR3 protein: CASSLSTSGSHGEQFF; CDR3 DNA: TGTGCCAGCAGCTTGTCGACTAGCGGGAGCCACGGTGAGCAGTTCTTC; clone size: .; V gene: TRBV7-2; J gene: TRBJ2-1; D gene: TRBD2
CDR3 protein: CASSLEPGYTEAFF; CDR3 DNA: TGTGCCAGCAGCTTGGAGCCAGGCTACACTGAAGCTTTCTTT; clone size: .; V gene: TRBV5-6; J gene: TRBJ1-1; D gene: .
CDR3 protein: CASSLNPTTGNTIYF; CDR3 DNA: TGTGCCAGCAGCTTAAACCCCACAACTGGAAACACCATATATTTT; clone size: once; V gene: TRBV7-3; J gene: TRBJ1-3; D gene: .
CDR3 protein: CASSLAGNSNQPQHF; CDR3 DNA: TGCGCCAGCAGCTTGGCCGGGAATAGCAATCAGCCCCAGCATTTT; clone size: .; V gene: TRBV5-1; J gene: TRBJ1-5; D gene: .
CDR3 protein: CASSSGRTYNEQFF; CDR3 DNA: TGTGCCAGCAGTAGCGGGAGGACCTACAATGAGCAGTTCTTC; clone size: once; V gene: TRBV25-1; J gene: TRBJ2-1; D gene: TRBD2
CDR3 protein: CASSQDVTGGSDTQYF; CDR3 DNA: TGTGCCAGCAGCCAAGATGTGACGGGGGGGTCAGATACGCAGTATTTT; clone size: .; V gene: TRBV4-2; J gene: TRBJ2-3; D gene: TRBD2
CDR3 protein: CASSQVLDRRTEKLFF; CDR3 DNA: TGTGCCAGCAGCCAAGTCCTGGACAGGAGGACCGAAAAACTGTTTTTT; clone size: .; V gene: TRBV4-2; J gene: TRBJ1-4; D gene: TRBD1
CDR3 protein: CASRWRDTDTQYF; CDR3 DNA: TGTGCCAGCAGGTGGCGGGACACAGATACGCAGTATTTT; clone size: .; V gene: TRBV27; J gene: TRBJ2-3; D gene: .
CDR3 protein: CASSSGQGQYF; CDR3 DNA: TGCGCCAGCAGCTCGGGACAGGGGCAGTACTTC; clone size: once; V gene: TRBV5-1; J gene: TRBJ2-7; D gene: TRBD1
CDR3 protein: CASSLGMVGAGNEQFF; CDR3 DNA: TGTGCCAGCAGCTTAGGGATGGTGGGAGCAGGCAATGAGCAGTTCTTC; clone size: .; V gene: TRBV7-9; J gene: TRBJ2-1; D gene: .
CDR3 protein: CASSASGQLQETQYF; CDR3 DNA: TGTGCCAGCAGCGCTAGCGGGCAGCTCCAAGAGACCCAGTACTTC; clone size: once; V gene: TRBV9; J gene: TRBJ2-5; D gene: TRBD2
CDR3 protein: CASSESAGSGVSYNEQFF; CDR3 DNA: TGCGCCAGCAGTGAGTCGGCTGGTAGCGGAGTCTCCTACAATGAGCAGTTCTTC; clone size: .; V gene: TRBV10-1; J gene: TRBJ2-1; D gene: .
CDR3 protein: CASSFVGQEEKQYF; CDR3 DNA: TGTGCCAGCAGTTTTGTGGGACAGGAAGAAAAGCAGTACTTC; clone size: .; V gene: TRBV27; J gene: TRBJ2-7; D gene: TRBD1
CDR3 protein: CASSVGHEQFF; CDR3 DNA: TGTGCCAGCAGCGTAGGGCATGAGCAGTTCTTC; clone size: .; V gene: TRBV9; J gene: TRBJ2-1; D gene: .
CDR3 protein: CASSYSRSAGFYGYTF; CDR3 DNA: TGTGCCAGCAGTTACTCACGTTCAGCGGGGTTCTATGGCTACACCTTC; clone size: .; V gene: TRBV6-5; J gene: TRBJ1-2; D gene: .
CDR3 protein: CASSRGTDEQYF; CDR3 DNA: TGTGCCAGCAGCCGCGGGACGGACGAGCAGTACTTC; clone size: .; V gene: TRBV7-6; J gene: TRBJ2-7; D gene: .
CDR3 protein: CASSFQGNEQYF; CDR3 DNA: TGTGCCAGCAGCTTCCAGGGGAACGAGCAGTACTTC; clone size: .; V gene: TRBV7-9; J gene: TRBJ2-7; D gene: .
CDR3 protein: CACRTGENTEAFF; CDR3 DNA: TGTGCCTGCCGGACAGGGGAGAACACTGAAGCTTTCTTT; clone size: few; V gene: TRBV30; J gene: TRBJ1-1; D gene: TRBD1
CDR3 protein: CASSGSGDEQYF; CDR3 DNA: TGTGCCAGCAGCGGATCAGGGGACGAGCAGTACTTC; clone size: .; V gene: TRBV7-2; J gene: TRBJ2-7; D gene: .
CDR3 protein: CASSPPQNTEAFF; CDR3 DNA: TGTGCCAGCTCACCCCCCCAGAACACTGAAGCTTTCTTT; clone size: .; V gene: TRBV18; J gene: TRBJ1-1; D gene: .
CDR3 protein: CASRQPGDSIYQPQHF; CDR3 DNA: TGTGCCAGTAGACAACCGGGGGACAGTATCTATCAGCCCCAGCATTTT; clone size: .; V gene: TRBV19; J gene: TRBJ1-5; D gene: TRBD1
CDR3 protein: CASSLAGIEGAGNTIYF; CDR3 DNA: TGTGCCAGCAGCTTGGCCGGTATTGAAGGAGCGGGAAACACCATATATTTT; clone size: .; V gene: TRBV5-4; J gene: TRBJ1-3; D gene: .
CDR3 protein: CASSLARTPFDLTSYEQYF; CDR3 DNA: TGTGCCAGCAGCTTGGCCAGGACACCTTTTGACCTAACCTCCTACGAGCAGTACTTC; clone size: once; V gene: TRBV5-6; J gene: TRBJ2-7; D gene: .